The sequence of this T cell receptor beta chain was determined in a study of blood T cell repertoires in COVID-19. On the study more broadly: Donors in the United States, Italy and Spain gave samples during acute or convalescent COVID-19.

Germline loops: CDR1 SGHDT, CDR2 YYEEEE. V gave up 0 bases and J gave up 0 bases, with 15 bases separating them. The CDR3 consists of 17 residues. This table comes from immunoSEQ multiplex PCR, and its TCRdb copy is limited to in-frame clones, with some not included. The repertoire has roughly 260,000 clones, roughly 90% of them found once; the top ten carry approximately 4.3%. The chain links TRBV5-6 to TRBJ1-1; D is uncertain. The sequence came from a man aged 55-75 years who had recovered from COVID-19. The sequencing sample was made of peripheral blood. The CDR3, as DNA: TGTGCCAGCAGCTTGGCCAGAACAGTCTACATGAACACTGAAGCTTTCTTT. Residues: CASSLARTVYMNTEAFF.